This T cell receptor beta chain appears in the sequencing data of a study of OX40 agonist ivuxolimab in advanced cancers. Study-wide background: Males comprised around four fifths of the group, whose mean age was approximately 62 years (range 23 to 79). Allowance was made for prior anti-PD-1, anti-PD-L1 or anti-CTLA-4 therapy, and about 40% had some.

V lost 0 bases to trimming and J lost 10 bases, with 11 bases between them. CDR1 is SGHRS and CDR2 is YFSETQ in the germline V gene. The CDR3 has 13 amino acids. Libraries were prepared by immunoSEQ multiplex PCR; TCRdb keeps only in-frame clonotypes and omits some of them. Altogether 70,000 to 95,000 clones are present, about 84% being singletons, with the ten largest covering approximately 7%. The chain employs TRBV5-1 and TRBJ2-1; a weak D match, TRBD2 (6 bases). The TCR comes from an adult with an advanced solid tumor such as melanoma, head and neck, liver or kidney cancer. The sample here was CD4+ or CD8+ T cells sorted from blood, taken in a trial of the OX40 agonist ivuxolimab. The CDR3 here is CASSLARREEQFF. For the CDR3, the DNA is TGCGCCAGCAGCTTGGCGCGGCGGGAAGAGCAGTTCTTC.